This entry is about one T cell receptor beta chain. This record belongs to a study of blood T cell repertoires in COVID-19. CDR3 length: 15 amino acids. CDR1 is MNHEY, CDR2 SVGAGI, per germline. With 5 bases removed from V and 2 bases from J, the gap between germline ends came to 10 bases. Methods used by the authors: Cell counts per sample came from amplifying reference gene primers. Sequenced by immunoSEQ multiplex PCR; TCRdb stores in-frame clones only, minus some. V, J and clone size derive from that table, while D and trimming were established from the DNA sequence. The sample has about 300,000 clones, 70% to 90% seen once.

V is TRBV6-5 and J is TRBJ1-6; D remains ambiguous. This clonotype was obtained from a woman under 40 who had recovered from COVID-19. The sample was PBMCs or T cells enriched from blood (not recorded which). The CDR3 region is CASSPREPYNSPLHF. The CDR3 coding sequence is TGTGCCAGCAGTCCGAGGGAGCCCTATAATTCACCCCTCCACTTT.